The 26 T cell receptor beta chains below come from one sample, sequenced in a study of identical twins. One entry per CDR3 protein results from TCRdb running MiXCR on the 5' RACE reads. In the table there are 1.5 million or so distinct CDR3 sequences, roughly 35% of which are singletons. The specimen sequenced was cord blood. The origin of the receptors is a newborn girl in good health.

CDR3 region: CSAQTGKDEQFF. CDR3 bases: TGCAGTGCGCAGACAGGGAAGGATGAGCAGTTCTTC. The chain couples TRBV20-1 to TRBJ2-1; the match to TRBD1 covers 7 bases. The CDR3 sequence is 12 residues long. Germline CDR1 and CDR2: DFQATT and SNEGSKA (reference sequence). The trim removed 6 bases at V and 8 bases at J, leaving 7 bases unmatched.

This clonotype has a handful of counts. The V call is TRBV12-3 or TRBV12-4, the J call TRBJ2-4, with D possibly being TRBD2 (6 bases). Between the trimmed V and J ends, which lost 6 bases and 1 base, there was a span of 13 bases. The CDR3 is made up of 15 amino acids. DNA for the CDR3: TGTGCCAGCAGCCAAACTGGAGGGGCCAAAAACATTCAGTACTTC. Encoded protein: CASSQTGGAKNIQYF.

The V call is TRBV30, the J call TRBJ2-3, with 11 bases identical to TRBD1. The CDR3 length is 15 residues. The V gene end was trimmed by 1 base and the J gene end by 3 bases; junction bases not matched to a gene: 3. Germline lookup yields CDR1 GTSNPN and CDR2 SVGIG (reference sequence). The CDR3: CAWSEGQGGTDTQYF. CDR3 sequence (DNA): TGTGCCTGGAGTGAGGGACAGGGGGGAACAGATACGCAGTATTTT.

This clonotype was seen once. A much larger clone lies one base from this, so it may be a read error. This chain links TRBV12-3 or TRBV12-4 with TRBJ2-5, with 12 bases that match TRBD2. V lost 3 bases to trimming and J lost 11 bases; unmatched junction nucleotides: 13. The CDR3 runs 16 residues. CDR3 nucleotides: TGTGCCAGCAGTTTTCTGCGGACTAGCGGGACCAATGAGCAGTACTTC. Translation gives CASSFLRTSGTNEQYF.

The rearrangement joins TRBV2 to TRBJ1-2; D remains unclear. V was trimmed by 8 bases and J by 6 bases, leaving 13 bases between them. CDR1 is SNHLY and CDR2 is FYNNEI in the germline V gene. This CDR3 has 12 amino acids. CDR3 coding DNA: TGTGCCAGCCGCTTCGTGTCTAATGGCTACACCTTC. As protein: CASRFVSNGYTF.

CDR3 nucleotides: TGTGCCAGCAGCCAAGATCTTGTAGCGGGAGGCGCCTACGAGCAGTACTTC. This codes for CASSQDLVAGGAYEQYF. V and J are TRBV3-1 and TRBJ2-7; 10 bases map to TRBD2. The V gene end was trimmed by 0 bases and the J gene end by 2 bases; junction bases not matched to a gene: 7. Per the germline V gene, CDR1 is LGHDT and CDR2 is YNNKEL (reference sequence). The CDR3 loop spans 17 amino acids.

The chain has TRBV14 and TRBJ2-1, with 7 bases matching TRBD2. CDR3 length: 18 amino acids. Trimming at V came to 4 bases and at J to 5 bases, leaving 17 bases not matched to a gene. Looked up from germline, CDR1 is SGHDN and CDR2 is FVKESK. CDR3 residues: CASSLPGREWVVNNEQFF. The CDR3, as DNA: TGTGCCAGCAGCCTACCCGGGCGGGAGTGGGTGGTGAACAATGAGCAGTTCTTC.

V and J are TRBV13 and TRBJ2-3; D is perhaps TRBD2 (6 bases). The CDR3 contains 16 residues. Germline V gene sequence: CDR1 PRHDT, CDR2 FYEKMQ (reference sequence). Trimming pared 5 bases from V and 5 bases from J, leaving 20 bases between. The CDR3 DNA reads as TGTGCCAGCAGCCCCAGAGGGACTTGGCGGGGAGATACGCAGTATTTT. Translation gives CASSPRGTWRGDTQYF.

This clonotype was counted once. CDR3 nucleotides: TGTGCCAGCAGCTTAGAGGCGCGGAGGGCGAGCTCCTACAATGAGCAGTTCTTC. Its translation: CASSLEARRASSYNEQFF. The chain links TRBV11-2 to TRBJ2-1; D possibly corresponds to TRBD2 (6 bases). In germline, CDR1 is SGHAT, CDR2 FQNNGV. V lost 0 bases to trimming and J lost 0 bases, with 15 bases between them. The CDR3 loop spans 18 amino acids. The whole variable domain, filled in from reference TRBV11-2 and TRBJ2-1, reads EAGVAQSPRYKIIEKRQSVAFWCNPISGHATLYWYQQILGQGPKLLIQFQNNGVVDDSQLPKDRFSAERLKGVDSTLKIQPAKLEDSAVYLCASSLEARRASSYNEQFFGPGTRLTVL.

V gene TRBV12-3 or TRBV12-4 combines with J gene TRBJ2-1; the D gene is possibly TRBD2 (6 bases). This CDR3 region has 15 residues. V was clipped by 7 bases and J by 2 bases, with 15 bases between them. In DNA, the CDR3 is TGTGCCAGCATACCCGGGACTTTTCCCTACAATGAGCAGTTCTTC. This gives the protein CASIPGTFPYNEQFF.

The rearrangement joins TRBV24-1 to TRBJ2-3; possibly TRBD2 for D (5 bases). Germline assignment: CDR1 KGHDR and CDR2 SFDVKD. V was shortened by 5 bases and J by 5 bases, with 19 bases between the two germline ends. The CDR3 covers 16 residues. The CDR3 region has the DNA TGTGCCACCAGTGCCTTGGACTCTCGATCGAGAGATACGCAGTATTTT. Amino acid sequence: CATSALDSRSRDTQYF.

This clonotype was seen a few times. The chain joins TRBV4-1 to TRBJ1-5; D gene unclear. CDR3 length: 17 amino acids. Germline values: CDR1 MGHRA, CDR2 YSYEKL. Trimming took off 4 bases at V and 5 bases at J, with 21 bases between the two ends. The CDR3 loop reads CASSPIPTLTGHQPQHF. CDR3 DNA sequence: TGCGCCAGCAGCCCGATCCCAACTCTTACTGGCCATCAGCCCCAGCATTTT.

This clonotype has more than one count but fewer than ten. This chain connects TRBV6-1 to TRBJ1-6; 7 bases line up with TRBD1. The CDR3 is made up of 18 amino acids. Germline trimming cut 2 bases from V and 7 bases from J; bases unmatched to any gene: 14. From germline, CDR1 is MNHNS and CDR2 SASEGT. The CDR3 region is CASSEPAFLRDSNSPLHF. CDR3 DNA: TGTGCCAGCAGTGAACCGGCTTTTCTCCGGGACAGCAATTCACCCCTCCACTTT.

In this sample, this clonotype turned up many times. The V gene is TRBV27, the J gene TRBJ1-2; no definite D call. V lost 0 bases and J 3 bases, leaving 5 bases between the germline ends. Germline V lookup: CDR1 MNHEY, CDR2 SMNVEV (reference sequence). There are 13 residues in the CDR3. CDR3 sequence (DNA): TGTGCCAGCAGTTTATCGCTGGACTATGGCTACACCTTC. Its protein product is CASSLSLDYGYTF.

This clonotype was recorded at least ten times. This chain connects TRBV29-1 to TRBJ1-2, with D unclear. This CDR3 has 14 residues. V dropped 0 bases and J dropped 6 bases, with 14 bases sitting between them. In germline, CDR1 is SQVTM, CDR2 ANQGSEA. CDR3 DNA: TGCAGCGTTGAAGAAAGGACTCAACGGCATGGCTACACCTTC. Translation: CSVEERTQRHGYTF.

The CDR3 loop reads CASGTDYNEQFF. The CDR3 nucleotides read TGCGCCAGCGGAACAGATTACAATGAGCAGTTCTTC. The chain links TRBV5-1 to TRBJ2-1; D not certain. The CDR3 is made up of 12 amino acids. V gave up 7 bases and J gave up 4 bases, with 9 bases separating them. Per germline, CDR1 SGHRS and CDR2 YFSETQ.

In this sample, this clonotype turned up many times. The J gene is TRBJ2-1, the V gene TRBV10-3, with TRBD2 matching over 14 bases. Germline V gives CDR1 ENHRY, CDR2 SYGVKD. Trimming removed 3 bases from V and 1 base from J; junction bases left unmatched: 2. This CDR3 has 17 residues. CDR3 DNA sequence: TGTGCCATCAGTGACAGACTAGCGGGAGGGTCCTACAATGAGCAGTTCTTC. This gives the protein CAISDRLAGGSYNEQFF.

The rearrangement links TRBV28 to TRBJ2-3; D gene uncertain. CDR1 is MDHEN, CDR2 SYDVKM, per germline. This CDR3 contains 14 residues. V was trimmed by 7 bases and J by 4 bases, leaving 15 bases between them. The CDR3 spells CASTGLVAPDTQYF. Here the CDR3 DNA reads TGTGCCAGCACCGGATTAGTTGCCCCAGATACGCAGTATTTT.

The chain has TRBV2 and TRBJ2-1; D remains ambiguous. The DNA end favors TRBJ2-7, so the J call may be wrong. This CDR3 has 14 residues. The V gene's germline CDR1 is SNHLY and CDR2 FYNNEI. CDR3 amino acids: CASSGPLVYNEQYF. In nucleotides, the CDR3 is TGTGCCAGCAGTGGCCCATTGGTCTACAATGAGCAGTACTTC.

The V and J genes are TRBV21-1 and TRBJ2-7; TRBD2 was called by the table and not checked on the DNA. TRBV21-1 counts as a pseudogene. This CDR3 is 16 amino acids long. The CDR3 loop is CASSKRRLADTYEQYF. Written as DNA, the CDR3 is TGTGCCAGCAGCAAACGGCGGCTAGCGGATACCTACGAGCAGTACTTC.

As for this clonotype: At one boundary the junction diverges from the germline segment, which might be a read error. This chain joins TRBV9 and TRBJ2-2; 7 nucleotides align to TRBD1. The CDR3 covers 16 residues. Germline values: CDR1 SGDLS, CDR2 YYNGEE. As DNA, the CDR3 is TGTGCCAGCATCGTAGACATAAGGGGGCGCACCGGGGAGCTGTTTTTT. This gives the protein CASIVDIRGRTGELFF.

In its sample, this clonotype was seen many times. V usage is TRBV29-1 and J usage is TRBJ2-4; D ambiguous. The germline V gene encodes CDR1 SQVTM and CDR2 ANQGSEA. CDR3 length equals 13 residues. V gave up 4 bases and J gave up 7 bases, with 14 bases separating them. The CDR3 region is CSVVDKHFNIQYF. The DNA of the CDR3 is TGCAGCGTTGTAGACAAACATTTTAACATTCAGTACTTC.

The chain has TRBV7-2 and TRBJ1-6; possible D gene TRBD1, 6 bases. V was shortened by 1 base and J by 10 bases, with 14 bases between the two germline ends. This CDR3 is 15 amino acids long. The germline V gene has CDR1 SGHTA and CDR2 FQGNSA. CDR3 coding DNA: TGTGCCAGCAGCTTAGGGAACAGGGTACAGTCACCCCTCCACTTT. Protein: CASSLGNRVQSPLHF. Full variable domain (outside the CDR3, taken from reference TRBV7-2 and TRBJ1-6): GAGVSQSPSNKVTEKGKDVELRCDPISGHTALYWYRQSLGQGLEFLIYFQGNSAPDKSGLPSDRFSAERTGGSVSTLTIQRTQQEDSAVYLCASSLGNRVQSPLHFGNGTRLTVT.

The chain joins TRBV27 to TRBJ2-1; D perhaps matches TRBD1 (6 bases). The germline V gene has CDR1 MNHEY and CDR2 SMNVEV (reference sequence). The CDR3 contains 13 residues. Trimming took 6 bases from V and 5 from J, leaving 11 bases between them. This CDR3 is CASRRQGNNEQFF. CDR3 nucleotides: TGTGCCAGCAGGCGGCAGGGGAACAATGAGCAGTTCTTC.

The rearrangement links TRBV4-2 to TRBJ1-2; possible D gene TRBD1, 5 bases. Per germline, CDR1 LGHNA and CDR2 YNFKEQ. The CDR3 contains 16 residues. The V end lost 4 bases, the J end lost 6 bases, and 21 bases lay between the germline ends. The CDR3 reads CASSLNPGTDGDGYTF. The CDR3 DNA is TGTGCCAGCAGCCTAAATCCCGGGACGGATGGGGATGGCTACACCTTC.

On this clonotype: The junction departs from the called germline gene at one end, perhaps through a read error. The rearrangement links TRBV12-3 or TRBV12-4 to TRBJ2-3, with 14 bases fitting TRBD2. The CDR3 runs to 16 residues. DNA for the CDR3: TGTGCCAGCAGTCGGACTAGCGGGGGGAGAGCAGATGCGCAGTATTTT. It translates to CASSRTSGGRADAQYF.